What follows is one T cell receptor (beta chain) and its context. Its antigen is not known. After removal of 5 bases from V and 9 bases from J, the junction contained 8 bases not matched to a gene. Germline-derived CDR1 and CDR2 are SGHVS and FQNEAQ. CDR3 length equals 16 residues. The data belong to a study of somatic mutations in cytotoxic T cells in rheumatoid arthritis. The overall study: In some cases, T-cell populations stained with V beta antibodies were flow-sorted at nearly 100% purity, and these included V beta1+ cells sequenced for TCRB.

Study observations and caveats: The top CD8+ clone topped 20% of CD8+ cells in about an eighth of the roughly 60 patients. An age-related increase in CD8+ clonality was seen in rheumatoid arthritis patients but not in healthy controls. Clonality of CD8+ T cells, which was compared between rheumatoid arthritis patients and age-matched healthy controls, did not differ significantly.

Measured with immunoSEQ multiplex PCR; TCRdb has only the in-frame clones, and not every one. The sample carries some 20,000 clones, about four fifths recorded once. Sequenced input: CD8+ T cells sorted from blood. V and J are TRBV7-8 and TRBJ2-1; 15 bases align to TRBD2. The TCR originated in an adult with rheumatoid arthritis. CDR3 region: CASSEWTSGGAVEQFF. The DNA for the CDR3 is TGTGCCAGCAGCGAGTGGACTAGCGGGGGGGCGGTTGAGCAGTTCTTC. Complete variable domain (other parts from reference TRBV7-8 and TRBJ2-1): GAGVSQSPRYKVAKRGQDVALRCDPISGHVSLFWYQQALGQGPEFLTYFQNEAQLDKSGLPSDRFFAERPEGSVSTLKIQRTQQEDSAVYLCASSEWTSGGAVEQFFGPGTRLTVL.